This T cell receptor (beta chain) is drawn from a study of T cell responses to AZD1222 COVID-19 vaccine. Trimming left V 5 bases short and J 1 base short, with 11 bases between. This CDR3 comprises 14 residues. Germline CDR1 is SNHLY and CDR2 is FYNNEI. This table comes from immunoSEQ multiplex PCR, and its TCRdb copy is limited to in-frame clones, with some not included. The sample lists about 120,000 clones, 92% occurring once. The specimen was peripheral blood, collected 28 days after the second AZD1222 dose. The clonotype was recovered from an adult who received the AZD1222 COVID-19 vaccine. The V and J genes are TRBV2 and TRBJ1-1; possible D gene TRBD1, 6 bases. CDR3 bases: TGTGCCAGCAGTTTGGACAGCCCGAACACTGAAGCTTTCTTT. Amino acids: CASSLDSPNTEAFF.